These T cell receptor beta chains were read from a single sample in a study of blood T cells in healthy people across ages. MiXCR, applied by TCRdb to the 5' RACE reads, yields one record per CDR3 protein. The sample consists of 650,000 to 900,000 distinct CDR3 sequences, 60% to 80% of them appearing once. The sample was blood. Source of these receptors: a man aged 25-40 years in good health. Each CDR3 is given with its conserved first and last residue. A D gene is named only where the DNA matches it firmly. Only part of the rows carry a size: once, few, many, or a class if the clone is expanded.

j_call,clone_size,cdr3_length,d_call,v_call,cdr3_nt,cdr3_aa
TRBJ2-1,NA,14,NA,TRBV29-1,TGCAGCGTTTGGCCCCAGATCTCCTACAATGAGCAGTTCTTC,CSVWPQISYNEQFF
TRBJ1-1,NA,13,NA,TRBV10-3,TGTGCCATCAGTGTTGGCAGATACACTGAAGCTTTCTTT,CAISVGRYTEAFF
TRBJ1-1,NA,14,NA,TRBV5-1,TGCGCCAGCAGCTTTGAGTGGGGGGCTAGTGAAGCTTTCTTT,CASSFEWGASEAFF
TRBJ2-5,NA,14,TRBD2,TRBV5-1,TGCGTCACGGGGCGGGGGAATGGAGGAGAGACCCAGTACTTC,CVTGRGNGGETQYF
TRBJ2-3,few,16,TRBD2,TRBV6-2/TRBV6-3,TGTGCCAGCAGTTACTCGACGGGGGGATCCACAGATACGCAGTATTTT,CASSYSTGGSTDTQYF
TRBJ1-5,NA,18,TRBD1,TRBV20-1,TGCAGTGCTAGAGATGACAGGGCCCTAAGCTATGGCAATCAGCCCCAGCATTTT,CSARDDRALSYGNQPQHF
TRBJ1-6,NA,14,NA,TRBV25-1,TGTGCCAGCAGTGAAGAACAGTGGGGGTTATCCCTCCACTTT,CASSEEQWGLSLHF
TRBJ1-4,NA,16,NA,TRBV4-2,TGTGCCAGCAGCCCACACGGGGGGCAGGGGAATGAAAAACTGTTTTTT,CASSPHGGQGNEKLFF
TRBJ2-2,once,14,TRBD1,TRBV4-3,TGCGCCAGCAGCCAAGACAGGGGGACCGGGGAGCTGTTTTTT,CASSQDRGTGELFF
TRBJ2-2,NA,15,NA,TRBV12-3/TRBV12-4,TGTGCCAGCACCCCGGGACACTCCAACACCGGGGAGCTGTTTTTT,CASTPGHSNTGELFF
TRBJ2-3,NA,15,TRBD2,TRBV20-1,TGCAGTGCTAGCCAGGGAGCGGGGGCTCCAGATACGCAGTATTTT,CSASQGAGAPDTQYF
TRBJ1-4,once,15,NA,TRBV6-2/TRBV6-3,TGTGCCAGCAGGAATCACCGGGGCCGACATGAAAAACTGTTTTTT,CASRNHRGRHEKLFF
TRBJ2-5,few,14,NA,TRBV12-3/TRBV12-4,TGTGCCAGCAGAGACGGGACATCTAAAGAGACCCAGTACTTC,CASRDGTSKETQYF
TRBJ2-7,NA,10,NA,TRBV20-1,TGCAGTGCTGAGCACTACGAGCAGTACTTC,CSAEHYEQYF
TRBJ2-1,NA,16,TRBD2,TRBV12-3/TRBV12-4,TGTGCCAGCAGTTTACCGATGGCGGGGGGCACCAATGAGCAGTTCTTC,CASSLPMAGGTNEQFF
TRBJ1-2,NA,18,TRBD1,TRBV7-8,TGTGCCAGCAGCTTAGGGTGGCGACAGGGTGGCCCTATCTATGGCTACACCTTC,CASSLGWRQGGPIYGYTF
TRBJ2-1,NA,16,TRBD1,TRBV12-3/TRBV12-4,TGTGCCAGCAGTGTACAGGGGCCCTTATACTACAATGAGCAGTTCTTC,CASSVQGPLYYNEQFF
TRBJ2-3,NA,16,NA,TRBV21-1,TGTGCCAGCAGCACCCAGGATCGAAGACGCACAGATACGCAGTATTTT,CASSTQDRRRTDTQYF
TRBJ2-7,NA,13,TRBD2,TRBV10-3,TGTGCCTTAGGCGGGGGGTTCAGTGACGAGCAGTACTTC,CALGGGFSDEQYF
TRBJ2-4,NA,12,NA,TRBV28,TGTGCCAGCAGTCCTAGATCCGCTCAGCAGTACTTC,CASSPRSAQQYF
TRBJ2-7,NA,15,TRBD1,TRBV7-8,TGTGCCAGCGCTGGGACCTCAGGGGGCGCCTACGAGCAGTACTTC,CASAGTSGGAYEQYF
TRBJ1-2,NA,13,NA,TRBV2,TGTGCCAGCAGGGCGGGACTCCACTATGGCTACACCTTC,CASRAGLHYGYTF
TRBJ2-5,NA,14,TRBD2,TRBV3-1,TGTGCCAGCACCTCAAGCGGGGCCCAAGAGACCCAGTACTTC,CASTSSGAQETQYF
TRBJ2-1,few,14,TRBD1,TRBV20-1,TGCAGTGCTTACCGGGACAGTGGGGCCAATGAGCAGTTCTTC,CSAYRDSGANEQFF
TRBJ2-2,NA,16,TRBD2,TRBV9,TGTGCCAGCAGCGTAGTTAGCGGGGGCTACACCGAGGAGCTGTTTTTT,CASSVVSGGYTEELFF
TRBJ2-1,NA,15,TRBD2,TRBV5-1,TGCGCCAGCAGCTTTTCAGCGGGGGCAGGCAATGAGCAGTTCTTC,CASSFSAGAGNEQFF
TRBJ2-1,NA,14,NA,TRBV20-1,TGCAGTGCCCTAGGTCAAAATCCTGACAATGAGCAGTTCTTC,CSALGQNPDNEQFF
TRBJ1-2,NA,13,NA,TRBV27,TGTGCCAGCAGTCCCACAGGGTGGCCTGGCTACACCTTC,CASSPTGWPGYTF
TRBJ2-5,NA,15,TRBD2,TRBV4-2,TGTGCCAGCAGCCTCACCAGCGGGGTAGAAGAGACCCAGTACTTC,CASSLTSGVEETQYF
TRBJ2-6,NA,16,NA,TRBV15,TGTGCCACCAGCAGAGCTCGGGCGACTGGGGCCAACGTCCTGACTTTC,CATSRARATGANVLTF
TRBJ2-1,NA,15,TRBD1,TRBV9,TGTGCCAGCAGCGCGACAGGGGCGCTCTACAATGAGCAGTTCTTC,CASSATGALYNEQFF
TRBJ2-5,few,14,NA,TRBV7-2,TGTGCCAGCAGCTTAGGACTTAGTCGCGAGACCCAGTACTTC,CASSLGLSRETQYF
TRBJ1-3,NA,17,NA,TRBV4-2,TGTGCCAGCAGCCAAGATCCCCGGGGAGGCTCTGGAAACACCATATATTTT,CASSQDPRGGSGNTIYF
TRBJ1-2,once,15,TRBD1,TRBV10-3,TGTGCCATCAGTGAGCAGGCAGGGGGGAACTATGGCTACACCTTC,CAISEQAGGNYGYTF
TRBJ1-2,NA,14,NA,TRBV9,TGTGCCAGCAGCCCTGCGGGGGGGGCGATCGGCTACACCTTC,CASSPAGGAIGYTF
TRBJ2-6,NA,15,NA,TRBV5-5,TGTGCCAGCAGCTTGGTTCCAACTGGGGCCAACGTCCTGACTTTC,CASSLVPTGANVLTF
TRBJ2-1,NA,13,TRBD1,TRBV20-1,TGCAGTGCTCCGGGACAGGGAATTTATGAGCAGTTCTTC,CSAPGQGIYEQFF
TRBJ1-6,NA,14,NA,TRBV2,TGTGCCAGCAGTGAAGGACAGCCTAATTCACCCCTCCACTTT,CASSEGQPNSPLHF
TRBJ2-1,once,15,TRBD2,TRBV5-1,TGCGCCAGCAGCTTGGCTAGCGGGGGGGCCTGGGAGCAGTTCTTC,CASSLASGGAWEQFF
TRBJ2-7,NA,13,NA,TRBV15,TGTGCCACCAGCAGAGCAACAGACTACGAGCAGTACTTC,CATSRATDYEQYF
TRBJ2-5,NA,15,TRBD2,TRBV20-1,TGCAGTGCTAGATCCCTAGCGGGGTTCCAAGAGACCCAGTACTTC,CSARSLAGFQETQYF
TRBJ2-4,few,16,NA,TRBV2,TGTGCCAGCAGTGTGGCCTCCCACATTACCAAAAACATTCAGTACTTC,CASSVASHITKNIQYF
TRBJ2-7,NA,15,NA,TRBV5-6,TGTGCCAGCAGCTTGTTGGCAGGTTTTCCCTACGAGCAGTACTTC,CASSLLAGFPYEQYF
TRBJ2-1,NA,14,NA,TRBV5-1,TGCGCCAGCAGCTTGGGGGGGCGGAACAATGTGCAGTTCTTC,CASSLGGRNNVQFF
TRBJ2-5,few,14,NA,TRBV6-2/TRBV6-3,TGTGCCACTAATAGACAGTTGGGGGTGGAGACCCAGTACTTC,CATNRQLGVETQYF
TRBJ2-7,NA,17,NA,TRBV20-1,TGCAGTGCTAGTCCCGGCGGGCCACTAAAACCTACCTACGAGCAGTACTTC,CSASPGGPLKPTYEQYF
TRBJ1-5,NA,15,NA,TRBV12-3/TRBV12-4,TGTGCCAGCAGTTTAGCGATGGGGGGGGCTCAGCCCCAGCATTTT,CASSLAMGGAQPQHF
TRBJ2-5,NA,13,NA,TRBV6-6,TGTGCCAGCAGTTACGTCTCGGCGGGGACCCAGTACTTC,CASSYVSAGTQYF
TRBJ2-1,NA,16,TRBD2,TRBV7-2,TGTGCCAGCAGCTTGGGAGCGGGGGAGCATTACAATGAGCAGTTCTTC,CASSLGAGEHYNEQFF
TRBJ2-7,NA,14,NA,TRBV20-1,TGCAGTGCTAGAGAGCAGGGCCGCTCCTACGAGCAGTACTTC,CSAREQGRSYEQYF
TRBJ1-5,NA,15,NA,TRBV7-2,TGTGCCAGCAGTGCCGAGGGTACTAGCAATCAGCCCCAGCATTTT,CASSAEGTSNQPQHF